Reported below is one T cell receptor beta chain. The sample comes from a study of blood T cell repertoires in COVID-19. Whole-study context: Researchers got acute and convalescent COVID-19 samples from the United States, Italy and Spain.

The CDR3 consists of 15 residues. CDR1 SNHLY and CDR2 FYNNEI come from the germline V gene. Trimming at V came to 5 bases and at J to 3 bases, leaving 9 bases not matched to a gene. Generated by immunoSEQ multiplex PCR, the TCRdb table keeps only in-frame clones and is missing some. The sample records around 310,000 clones, over 75% being singletons. Input material: peripheral blood. This TCR derives from a woman aged 45-59 years with active or convalescent COVID-19. The rearrangement links TRBV2 to TRBJ2-7; the match to TRBD1 covers 8 bases. The DNA of the CDR3 is TGTGCCAGCAGTTACAACAGGGGGGTTTACTACGAGCAGTACTTC. It is translated as CASSYNRGVYYEQYF. Together with reference TRBV2 and TRBJ2-7, the CDR3 gives the full variable domain: EPEVTQTPSHQVTQMGQEVILRCVPISNHLYFYWYRQILGQKVEFLVSFYNNEISEKSEIFDDQFSVERPDGSNFTLKIRSTKLEDSAMYFCASSYNRGVYYEQYFGPGTRLTVT.